The 32 T cell receptor beta chains below all came from one sample that was sequenced in a study of beta chain features in type 1 diabetes. Expressed TCRB transcripts were sequenced because the entire RNA isolate underwent reverse transcription. The table came from immunoSEQ multiplex PCR; TCRdb's copy has only in-frame clones and leaves some out. The table has roughly 730,000 clones, around an eighth seen once. Which antigens these TCRs recognize remains unknown. Study outcomes and limitations: Researchers report that Type 1 diabetes patients had moderately but significantly shorter TCRB CDR3s across all four CD4+ subsets.

Sequenced input: naive CD4+ T cells from blood. These receptors all come from a man between 18 and 29 years old with type 1 diabetes.

The V call is TRBV15, the J call TRBJ2-1; no definite D call. The germline V and J ends were trimmed by 0 bases and 7 bases, with 7 bases remaining between them. Germline CDR1 and CDR2: LNHNV and YYDKDF (reference sequence). This CDR3 spans 13 amino acids. The CDR3 region is CATSRDLWNEQFF. The CDR3 DNA is TGTGCCACCAGCAGAGATCTGTGGAATGAGCAGTTCTTC.

The sample holds a few counts of this clone. Other DNA sequences in this sample translate to the same CDR3. The CDR3 region is CASSFTGTNTEAFF. Written as DNA, the CDR3 is TGTGCCAGCAGCTTTACAGGGACCAACACTGAAGCTTTCTTT. V and J are TRBV7-9 and TRBJ1-1; the D gene is possibly TRBD1 (6 bases). The CDR3 covers 14 residues. V lost 3 bases and J 2 bases, leaving 10 bases between the germline ends. Germline loops: CDR1 SEHNR, CDR2 FQNEAQ (reference sequence).

This clone was counted only a few times. This sequence joins TRBV7-9 and TRBJ2-3; D not certain. The germline V gene has CDR1 SEHNR and CDR2 FQNEAQ (reference sequence). There are 12 residues in the CDR3. Trimming removed 8 bases at V and 5 bases at J, with 11 bases between. CDR3 bases: TGTGCCAGCGGCGCGCTGGGAGATACGCAGTATTTT. Translating gives CASGALGDTQYF.

This clone occurred a few times. This chain connects TRBV9 to TRBJ1-2; D remains unclear. The CDR3 covers 13 residues. V was shortened by 0 bases and J by 2 bases, with 5 bases between the two germline ends. The V gene's germline CDR1 is SGDLS and CDR2 YYNGEE. This CDR3 reads CASSVDLNYGYTF. DNA of the CDR3: TGTGCCAGCAGCGTAGACCTAAACTATGGCTACACCTTC.

The CDR3 DNA reads as TGCGCCAGCAGCTTGGAAGGGGATAATGAAAAACTGTTTTTT. This encodes CASSLEGDNEKLFF. The chain links TRBV5-1 to TRBJ1-4, with D possibly TRBD1 on 5 matching bases. Germline V gene lookup returns CDR1 SGHRS and CDR2 YFSETQ. Trimming pared 0 bases from V and 4 bases from J, leaving 7 bases between. The CDR3 consists of 14 residues. The full variable domain, its missing parts supplied by reference TRBV5-1 and TRBJ1-4, is KAGVTQTPRYLIKTRGQQVTLSCSPISGHRSVSWYQQTPGQGLQFLFEYFSETQRNKGNFPGRFSGRQFSNSRSEMNVSTLELGDSALYLCASSLEGDNEKLFFGSGTQLSVL.

The rearrangement links TRBV30 to TRBJ2-5; D not resolved. Trimming took off 0 bases at V and 5 bases at J, with 13 bases between the two ends. Germline V gene sequence: CDR1 GTSNPN, CDR2 SVGIG (reference sequence). This CDR3 has 14 residues. The CDR3 is CAWSVASLRETQYF. In DNA, the CDR3 is TGTGCCTGGAGTGTAGCCAGTCTTCGGGAGACCCAGTACTTC. Looking up the rest from reference TRBV30 and TRBJ2-5 gives the full variable domain: SQTIHQWPATLVQPVGSPLSLECTVEGTSNPNLYWYRQAAGRGLQLLFYSVGIGQISSEVPQNLSASRPQDRQFILSSKKLLLSDSGFYLCAWSVASLRETQYFGPGTRLLVL.

Only a few counts were recorded for this clone. The chain has TRBV4-1 and TRBJ2-5; 9 bases map to TRBD2. From germline, CDR1 is MGHRA and CDR2 YSYEKL. The V segment lost 3 bases and the J segment 2 bases; nucleotides outside the gene matches: 13. This CDR3 spans 18 amino acids. CDR3 sequence: CASSHWPKLAGRQETQYF. CDR3 in DNA: TGCGCCAGCAGCCATTGGCCCAAGCTAGCGGGGCGGCAAGAGACCCAGTACTTC.

The chain recombines TRBV6-5 with TRBJ2-5, with 7 bases matching TRBD1. V gave up 0 bases and J gave up 4 bases; unmatched junction bases: 8. CDR3 size: 16 residues. The V gene's germline CDR1 is MNHEY and CDR2 SVGAGI. DNA for the CDR3: TGTGCCAGCAGTTACTCCGGGACAGATGGGGGAGAGACCCAGTACTTC. Protein: CASSYSGTDGGETQYF.

The chain links TRBV28 to TRBJ1-3; 10 bases match TRBD1. Germline CDR1 reads MDHEN; CDR2 reads SYDVKM. The CDR3 has 16 amino acids. The trim removed 5 bases at V and 8 bases at J, leaving 12 bases unmatched. The CDR3 is CASSPPGQGRRDTIYF. CDR3 sequence (DNA): TGTGCCAGCAGTCCGCCGGGACAGGGGAGGCGGGACACCATATATTTT.

Of note for this clone: Additional DNA sequences in this sample encode the identical CDR3. V and J are TRBV7-9 and TRBJ1-1, with unresolved D. This CDR3 has 14 residues. Germline CDR1 SEHNR, CDR2 FQNEAQ (reference sequence). The V gene lost 0 bases and the J gene lost 1 base, with 6 bases spanning the gap. The DNA of the CDR3 is TGTGCCAGCAGCTTAGCGGGAGGGAACACTGAAGCTTTCTTT. This codes for CASSLAGGNTEAFF. The whole variable domain, filled in from reference TRBV7-9 and TRBJ1-1, reads DTGVSQNPRHKITKRGQNVTFRCDPISEHNRLYWYRQTLGQGPEFLTYFQNEAQLEKSRLLSDRFSAERPKGSFSTLEIQRTEQGDSAMYLCASSLAGGNTEAFFGQGTRLTVV.

This clone occurred a few times. The chain uses TRBV6-5 and TRBJ1-4, with a possible D match to TRBD1 (6 bases). In germline, CDR1 is MNHEY, CDR2 SVGAGI. Deletions cut 6 bases from V and 8 bases from J, with 13 bases between. The CDR3 is 13 residues long. CDR3 in amino acids: CASSTGGREKLFF. CDR3 coding DNA: TGTGCCAGCAGCACGGGGGGCAGGGAAAAACTGTTTTTT.

This chain joins TRBV2 and TRBJ2-7; 9 bases match TRBD1. V was clipped by 10 bases and J by 2 bases; unmatched bases: 9. Germline values: CDR1 SNHLY, CDR2 FYNNEI. The CDR3 contains 14 residues. CDR3 DNA: TGTGCCACCTTCCCGAGGACAGGGGCCTACGAGCAGTACTTC. This translates into CATFPRTGAYEQYF. The variable domain in full, with the rest retrieved from reference TRBV2 and TRBJ2-7, is EPEVTQTPSHQVTQMGQEVILRCVPISNHLYFYWYRQILGQKVEFLVSFYNNEISEKSEIFDDQFSVERPDGSNFTLKIRSTKLEDSAMYFCATFPRTGAYEQYFGPGTRLTVT.

This chain uses TRBV7-8 with TRBJ1-1; D not resolved. CDR3 length: 16 amino acids. Trimming took 0 bases from V and 4 from J, leaving 15 bases between them. The germline gives CDR1 SGHVS, CDR2 FQNEAQ. The CDR3 nucleotides read TGTGCCAGCAGCTTAGCGAGTCTTATAGAGGCCACTGAAGCTTTCTTT. This encodes CASSLASLIEATEAFF.

V is TRBV7-3 and J is TRBJ2-1; the D gene could be TRBD1 or TRBD2 (5 bases each). CDR1 and CDR2 from the germline V gene are SGHTA and FQGTGA. This CDR3 is 15 amino acids long. Trimming removed 1 base from V and 4 bases from J, with 11 bases in between. CDR3 in amino acids: CASSLMGTHYNEQFF. CDR3 nucleotide sequence: TGTGCCAGCAGCTTAATGGGGACGCATTACAATGAGCAGTTCTTC.

The chain joins TRBV2 to TRBJ1-1; possible D gene TRBD1, 6 bases. From germline, CDR1 is SNHLY and CDR2 FYNNEI. V was cut by 2 bases and J by 1 base, with 11 bases left in between. This CDR3 comprises 15 residues. The CDR3 DNA follows: TGTGCCAGCAGTGAAAGGGGGGCCCAGAACACTGAAGCTTTCTTT. Amino acid sequence: CASSERGAQNTEAFF.

The chain joins TRBV28 to TRBJ1-5; possibly TRBD1 for D (5 bases). CDR3 length: 15 residues. Germline-derived CDR1 and CDR2 are MDHEN and SYDVKM. Trimming left V 7 bases short and J 0 bases short, with 13 bases between. The CDR3 coding sequence is TGTGCCAGCAATCGGGCAGGGTATAGCAATCAGCCCCAGCATTTT. Encoded protein: CASNRAGYSNQPQHF.

The chain uses TRBV15 and TRBJ2-2; D unresolved. Trimming pared 3 bases from V and 5 bases from J, leaving 16 bases between. This CDR3 spans 16 amino acids. CDR1 is LNHNV, CDR2 YYDKDF, per germline (reference sequence). The CDR3 nucleotides read TGTGCCACCAGCAGCCCGGGCGAACGGGTTACCGGGGAGCTGTTTTTT. This encodes CATSSPGERVTGELFF.

This clone appeared a few times. This chain uses TRBV15 with TRBJ1-6; D is uncertain. The germline V gene has CDR1 LNHNV and CDR2 YYDKDF (reference sequence). Trimming took off 3 bases at V and 10 bases at J, with 16 bases between the two ends. The CDR3 length is 15 residues. The DNA of the CDR3 is TGTGCCACCAGCAGTCTATCCCCCGGTGGGTCACCCCTCCACTTT. This encodes CATSSLSPGGSPLHF.

The V gene is TRBV6-5, the J gene TRBJ1-6, with D tentatively TRBD1 (5 bases). Germline V lookup: CDR1 MNHEY, CDR2 SVGAGI. Trimming shortened V by 10 bases and J by 7 bases, and 11 bases separated the two germline ends. CDR3 length equals 12 residues. As DNA, the CDR3 is TGTGCCATCAGGGACGGCAATTCACCCCTCCACTTT. The encoded protein is CAIRDGNSPLHF.

This chain joins TRBV18 and TRBJ1-5; 8 bases map to TRBD1. CDR3 length: 14 residues. The V segment lost 6 bases and the J segment 7 bases; nucleotides outside the gene matches: 8. Germline V gene lookup returns CDR1 KGHSH and CDR2 LQKENI. The CDR3 sequence: CASSPGQGRQPQHF. The CDR3 DNA is TGTGCCAGCTCCCCTGGACAGGGAAGGCAGCCCCAGCATTTT.

The table lists this clone with a few counts. This sequence joins TRBV2 and TRBJ2-7; 11 positions match TRBD1. CDR3 size: 14 residues. Germline lookup yields CDR1 SNHLY and CDR2 FYNNEI. V was pared by 9 bases and J by 3 bases, with 7 bases of the junction left unmatched. The CDR3 sequence: CARLGQGARYEQYF. CDR3 sequence (DNA): TGTGCCAGGCTAGGACAGGGGGCCCGCTACGAGCAGTACTTC.

This clone has more than one count but fewer than ten. The chain uses TRBV30 and TRBJ2-7; D call uncertain. Germline V gene sequence: CDR1 GTSNPN, CDR2 SVGIG (reference sequence). V lost 0 bases, J lost 2 bases, and 11 bases lay in between. The CDR3 is 14 residues long. The CDR3 region has the DNA TGTGCCTGGAGTGTCAGGCGGCGACCCTACGAGCAGTACTTC. Residues: CAWSVRRRPYEQYF. The full variable domain, with the rest looked up from reference TRBV30 and TRBJ2-7, is SQTIHQWPATLVQPVGSPLSLECTVEGTSNPNLYWYRQAAGRGLQLLFYSVGIGQISSEVPQNLSASRPQDRQFILSSKKLLLSDSGFYLCAWSVRRRPYEQYFGPGTRLTVT.

This clone was counted between two and nine times. Here the CDR3 DNA reads TGTGCCTGGAGTCTCCTGACTGGGGGCAATCAGCCCCAGCATTTT. It encodes CAWSLLTGGNQPQHF. V gene TRBV30 combines with J gene TRBJ1-5; no definite D call. From germline, CDR1 is GTSNPN and CDR2 SVGIG (reference sequence). The V end was cut by 2 bases, the J end by 2 bases, with 13 bases between. The CDR3 sequence is 15 residues long.

V is TRBV30 and J is TRBJ1-2; unclear D gene. The length of the CDR3 is 11 residues. CDR1 and CDR2 (germline): GTSNPN, SVGIG (reference sequence). Trimming cost V 3 bases and J 7 bases, with 9 bases left between them. This chain's CDR3 is CAWRSDIGYTF. CDR3 sequence (DNA): TGTGCCTGGAGATCCGATATTGGCTACACCTTC.

The chain carries TRBV6-5 and TRBJ1-1; tentative D call: TRBD1 (6 bases). Trimming pared 7 bases from V and 10 bases from J, leaving 19 bases between. Germline loops: CDR1 MNHEY, CDR2 SVGAGI. The CDR3 runs 13 residues. Written as DNA, the CDR3 is TGTGCCAGCACCCCCTCGGGGGCCAAGCGAGCTTTCTTT. The encoded protein is CASTPSGAKRAFF.

The CDR3, as DNA: TGTGCCAGCAGTGCCACAGATACGCAGTATTTT. Residues: CASSATDTQYF. V gene TRBV25-1 combines with J gene TRBJ2-3; no reliable D call. Germline V CDR1 and CDR2: MGHDK, SYGVNS. V was trimmed by 4 bases and J by 2 bases, leaving 1 base between them. The CDR3 is 11 residues long.

The chain has TRBV29-1 and TRBJ2-3; 9 bases are shared with TRBD2. The junction had 14 bases not matched to a gene; V was cut back by 0 bases and J by 4 bases. CDR3 length: 18 amino acids. CDR1 SQVTM and CDR2 ANQGSEA come from the germline V gene. The CDR3 region has the DNA TGCAGCGTTGAAGATCTTCGGTCGGCAAGCGGGGGGCCAGATACGCAGTATTTT. Its protein is CSVEDLRSASGGPDTQYF.

The sample holds a few counts of this clone. J is TRBJ1-2 and V is TRBV19; D is undetermined. Germline CDR1 is LNHDA and CDR2 is SQIVND (reference sequence). The CDR3 has 14 residues. V was shortened by 5 bases and J by 2 bases, with 12 bases between the two germline ends. CDR3: CASSPQDGNYGYTF. Here the CDR3 DNA reads TGTGCCAGTAGTCCCCAGGACGGGAACTATGGCTACACCTTC.

The V gene is TRBV11-2, the J gene TRBJ2-7; no definite D call. The germline gives CDR1 SGHAT, CDR2 FQNNGV. Trimming pared 5 bases from V and 3 bases from J, leaving 14 bases between. CDR3 length: 14 amino acids. In nucleotides, the CDR3 is TGTGCCAGCAGCCAAATTAGGGATCACTACGAGCAGTACTTC. Its translation: CASSQIRDHYEQYF.

For this clone: Additional DNA sequences in this sample encode the identical CDR3. The gene calls are TRBV30 and TRBJ1-2; no reliable D call. The CDR3 covers 12 residues. Trimming removed 0 bases at V and 4 bases at J, with 6 bases between. Germline V gene data show CDR1 as GTSNPN and CDR2 as SVGIG (reference sequence). CDR3 sequence reads: CAWSVNGYGYTF. The CDR3 nucleotides read TGTGCCTGGAGTGTAAACGGCTATGGCTACACCTTC. The full variable domain, rest sourced from reference TRBV30 and TRBJ1-2, is SQTIHQWPATLVQPVGSPLSLECTVEGTSNPNLYWYRQAAGRGLQLLFYSVGIGQISSEVPQNLSASRPQDRQFILSSKKLLLSDSGFYLCAWSVNGYGYTFGSGTRLTVV.

The sample holds a few counts of this clone. The conserved final phenylalanine or tryptophan is absent from the CDR3, which likely points to a read error. The limits of the CDR3 on the DNA are not certain, so only TCRdb's listed CDR3 is given. The chain employs TRBV29-1 and TRBJ1-5. The germline V gene has CDR1 SQVTM and CDR2 ANQGSEA. Counting both end residues, the CDR3 totals 10 amino acids. The CDR3 loop reads CSVDRYICWG.

This clone occurred a few times. The V call is TRBV15, the J call TRBJ1-1; D is undetermined. This CDR3 region has 13 residues. Germline CDR1 and CDR2: LNHNV and YYDKDF (reference sequence). Deletions cut 5 bases from V and 1 base from J, with 8 bases between. Here the CDR3 DNA reads TGTGCCACCAGCTGGGTATCGAACACTGAAGCTTTCTTT. Its translation: CATSWVSNTEAFF.